Each of the 11 T cell receptor beta chains below was sequenced from the same sample in a study of T cell responses to AZD1222 COVID-19 vaccine. Some clones are missing from TCRdb's copy, which holds only in-frame ones; the method was immunoSEQ multiplex PCR. The table records around 96,000 clones, roughly 84% of them present only once. The specimen comprised peripheral blood, sampled 28 days after the second AZD1222 dose. The receptors come from an adult who received the AZD1222 COVID-19 vaccine.

The chain is built from TRBV6-5 and TRBJ2-2; 8 bases map to TRBD1. The ends lost 6 bases at V and 0 bases at J; junction bases unmatched: 3. CDR3 size: 15 residues. CDR1 MNHEY and CDR2 SVGAGI come from the germline V gene. This CDR3 reads CASRPTGANTGELFF. The CDR3 region has the DNA TGTGCCAGCAGGCCGACAGGGGCGAACACCGGGGAGCTGTTTTTT.

By sample fraction, this clone is medium-sized (0.01 to 0.1%). V gene TRBV9 combines with J gene TRBJ2-1; D call uncertain. CDR1 is SGDLS and CDR2 is YYNGEE in the germline V gene. V lost 0 bases, J lost 7 bases, and 14 bases lay in between. This CDR3 has 15 residues. For the CDR3, the DNA is TGTGCCAGCAGCGTAGTAGGAATCAGTCGTAATGAGCAGTTCTTC. It codes for CASSVVGISRNEQFF.

The rearrangement joins TRBV5-5 to TRBJ2-7, with D perhaps matching TRBD1 or TRBD2 (5 bases each). There are 15 residues in the CDR3. Trimming pared 0 bases from V and 1 base from J, leaving 11 bases between. Germline CDR1 is SGHKS and CDR2 is YYEKEE (reference sequence). CDR3 amino acids: CASSLVVGASYEQYF. The CDR3 DNA sequence: TGTGCCAGCAGCTTGGTGGTCGGGGCGTCCTACGAGCAGTACTTC.

This chain links TRBV21-1 with TRBJ1-5; TRBD1 is the table's D call, not checked against the DNA. TRBV21-1 is a recognized pseudogene. The CDR3 length is 15 residues. The CDR3 spells CASTFDRGQHQPQHF. DNA for the CDR3: TGTGCCAGCACCTTTGACAGGGGTCAACATCAGCCCCAGCATTTT.

This clone was recorded a few times. The chain has TRBV2 and TRBJ2-3; the match to TRBD2 covers 10 bases. The CDR3 has 17 residues. The V and J ends lost 5 bases and 5 bases, in that order; junction bases with no gene match: 13. Germline V gives CDR1 SNHLY, CDR2 FYNNEI. CDR3 in amino acids: CASSPRSGGAGKDTQYF. CDR3 coding DNA: TGTGCCAGCAGTCCCCGGAGCGGGGGGGCCGGTAAAGATACGCAGTATTTT.

The chain is built from TRBV30 and TRBJ1-2; D ambiguous. The CDR3 length is 13 residues. Trimming pared 1 base from V and 4 bases from J, leaving 10 bases between. The germline V gene encodes CDR1 GTSNPN and CDR2 SVGIG (reference sequence). CDR3 DNA: TGTGCCTGGAGTGAGAGTCCCAGCTATGGCTACACCTTC. Translating it yields CAWSESPSYGYTF. Variable domain in full (rest from reference TRBV30 and TRBJ1-2): SQTIHQWPATLVQPVGSPLSLECTVEGTSNPNLYWYRQAAGRGLQLLFYSVGIGQISSEVPQNLSASRPQDRQFILSSKKLLLSDSGFYLCAWSESPSYGYTFGSGTRLTVV.

The V and J genes are TRBV27 and TRBJ1-2, with D tentatively TRBD1 (6 bases). Between the trimmed V and J ends, which lost 2 bases and 7 bases, there was a span of 14 bases. There are 14 residues in the CDR3. The V gene's germline CDR1 is MNHEY and CDR2 SMNVEV (reference sequence). CDR3 region: CASSLGSNRVGYTF. The CDR3 DNA follows: TGTGCCAGCAGTTTAGGATCGAACAGGGTTGGCTACACCTTC.

The CDR3 coding sequence is TGTGCCAGCAGCTCCGCCCGAGGACAGGGATACAATGAGCAGTTCTTC. It translates to CASSSARGQGYNEQFF. V usage is TRBV28 and J usage is TRBJ2-1; 8 bases map to TRBD1. V was clipped by 6 bases and J by 4 bases; unmatched bases: 11. There are 16 residues in the CDR3. CDR1 is MDHEN, CDR2 SYDVKM, per germline.

The rearrangement uses TRBV4-2 and TRBJ1-2, with D perhaps matching TRBD1 (5 bases). Germline assignment: CDR1 LGHNA and CDR2 YNFKEQ. Trimming left V 2 bases short and J 4 bases short, with 14 bases between. The CDR3 runs 15 residues. CDR3 protein: CASSQILDRAYGYTF. CDR3 DNA: TGTGCCAGCAGCCAAATCCTTGACAGAGCCTATGGCTACACCTTC.

The CDR3 bases are TGTGCCAGCAGCTTATTGGAACAAGAGACCCAGTACTTC. Amino acids: CASSLLEQETQYF. This chain uses TRBV7-2 with TRBJ2-5; D call uncertain. Trimming took 2 bases from V and 2 from J, leaving 6 bases between them. The CDR3 extends over 13 amino acids. The germline gives CDR1 SGHTA, CDR2 FQGNSA.

The chain recombines TRBV19 with TRBJ1-2; TRBD1 matches 10 bases. The CDR3 covers 15 residues. Germline loops: CDR1 LNHDA, CDR2 SQIVND (reference sequence). Losses at the gene ends were 4 bases for V and 3 bases for J; bases not matched to a gene: 5. CDR3 protein: CASSTGQGVYYGYTF. As DNA, the CDR3 is TGTGCCAGTAGTACCGGACAGGGGGTCTACTATGGCTACACCTTC.